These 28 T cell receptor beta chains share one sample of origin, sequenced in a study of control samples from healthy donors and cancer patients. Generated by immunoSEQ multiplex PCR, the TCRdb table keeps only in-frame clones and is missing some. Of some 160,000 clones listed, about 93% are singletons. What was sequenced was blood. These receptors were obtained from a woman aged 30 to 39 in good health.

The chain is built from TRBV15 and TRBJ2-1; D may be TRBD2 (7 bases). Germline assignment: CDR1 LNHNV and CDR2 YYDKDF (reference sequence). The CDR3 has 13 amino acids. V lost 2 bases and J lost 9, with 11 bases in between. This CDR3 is CATSRNREGEQFF. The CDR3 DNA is TGTGCCACCAGCAGAAACAGGGAGGGTGAGCAGTTCTTC.

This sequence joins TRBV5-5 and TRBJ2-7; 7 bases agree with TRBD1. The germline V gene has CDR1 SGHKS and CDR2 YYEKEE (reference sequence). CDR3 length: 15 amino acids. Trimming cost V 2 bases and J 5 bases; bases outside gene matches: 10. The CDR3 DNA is TGTGCCAGCAGCTTTCCCTCGACAGGGAAAAACGAGCAGTACTTC. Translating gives CASSFPSTGKNEQYF.

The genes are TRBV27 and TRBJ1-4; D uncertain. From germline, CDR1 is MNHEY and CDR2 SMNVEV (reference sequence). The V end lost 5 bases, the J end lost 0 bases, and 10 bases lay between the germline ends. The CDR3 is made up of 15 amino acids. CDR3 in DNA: TGTGCCAGCAGTCCCTTGACCGCAACTAATGAAAAACTGTTTTTT. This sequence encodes CASSPLTATNEKLFF.

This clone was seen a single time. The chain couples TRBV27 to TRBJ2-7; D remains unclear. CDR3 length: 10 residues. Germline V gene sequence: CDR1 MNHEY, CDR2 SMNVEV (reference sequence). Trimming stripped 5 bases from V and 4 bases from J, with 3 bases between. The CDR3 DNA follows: TGTGCCAGCAGTGGGTACGAGCAGTACTTC. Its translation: CASSGYEQYF.

The CDR3: CASSPGQAVDTQYF. As DNA, the CDR3 is TGTGCCAGCTCACCGGGACAGGCTGTAGATACGCAGTATTTT. The chain joins TRBV18 to TRBJ2-3; 8 positions agree with TRBD1. The germline V gene has CDR1 KGHSH and CDR2 LQKENI. The CDR3 is made up of 14 amino acids. V trimming: 3 bases; J trimming: 5 bases; junction bases outside the gene matches: 4.

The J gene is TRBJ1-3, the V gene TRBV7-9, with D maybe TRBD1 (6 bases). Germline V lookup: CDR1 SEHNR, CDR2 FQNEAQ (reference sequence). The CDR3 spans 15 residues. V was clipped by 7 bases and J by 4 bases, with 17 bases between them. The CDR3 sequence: CASTLSGARGNTIYF. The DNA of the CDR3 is TGTGCCAGCACCCTATCGGGGGCGCGGGGAAACACCATATATTTT.

CDR3 protein: CASSLRAENEQFF. The CDR3 DNA is TGCGCCAGCAGCTTGCGGGCCGAAAATGAGCAGTTCTTC. This chain joins TRBV5-1 and TRBJ2-1; no reliable D call. This CDR3 is 13 amino acids long. From germline, CDR1 is SGHRS and CDR2 YFSETQ. V lost 1 base and J lost 7, with 9 bases in between.

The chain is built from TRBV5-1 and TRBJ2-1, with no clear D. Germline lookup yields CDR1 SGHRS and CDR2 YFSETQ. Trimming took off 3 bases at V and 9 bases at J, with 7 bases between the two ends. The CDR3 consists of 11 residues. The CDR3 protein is CASSSVGEQFF. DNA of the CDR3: TGCGCCAGCAGCTCTGTCGGTGAGCAGTTCTTC.

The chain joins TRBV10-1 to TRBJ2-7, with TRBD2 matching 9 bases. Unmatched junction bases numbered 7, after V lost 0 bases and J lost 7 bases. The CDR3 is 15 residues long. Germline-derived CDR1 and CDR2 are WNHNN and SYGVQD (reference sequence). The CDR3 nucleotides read TGCGCCAGCAGTGAGTCTGGCGGGAGGGCCAGTGAGCAGTACTTC. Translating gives CASSESGGRASEQYF.

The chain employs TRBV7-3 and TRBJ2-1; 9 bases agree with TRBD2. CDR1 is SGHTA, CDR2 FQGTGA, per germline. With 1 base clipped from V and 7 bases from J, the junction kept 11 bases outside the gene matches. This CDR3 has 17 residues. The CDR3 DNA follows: TGTGCCAGCAGCTTAAATCCCATCCGCGGGAGGGGAAATGAGCAGTTCTTC. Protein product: CASSLNPIRGRGNEQFF.

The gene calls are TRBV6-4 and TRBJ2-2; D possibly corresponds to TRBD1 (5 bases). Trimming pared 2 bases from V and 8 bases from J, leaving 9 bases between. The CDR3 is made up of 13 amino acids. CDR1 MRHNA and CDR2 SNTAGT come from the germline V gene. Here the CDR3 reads CASSDRTSGELFF. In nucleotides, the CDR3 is TGTGCCAGCAGTGACCGGACATCTGGGGAGCTGTTTTTT.

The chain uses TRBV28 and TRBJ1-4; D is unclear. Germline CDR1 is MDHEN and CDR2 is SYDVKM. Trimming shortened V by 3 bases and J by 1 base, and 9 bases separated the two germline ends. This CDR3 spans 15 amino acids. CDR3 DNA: TGTGCCAGCAGTTTTCGGGTCGGAACTAATGAAAAACTGTTTTTT. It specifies CASSFRVGTNEKLFF. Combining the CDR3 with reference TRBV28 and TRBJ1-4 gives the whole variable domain DVKVTQSSRYLVKRTGEKVFLECVQDMDHENMFWYRQDPGLGLRLIYFSYDVKMKEKGDIPEGYSVSREKKERFSLILESASTNQTSMYLCASSFRVGTNEKLFFGSGTQLSVL.

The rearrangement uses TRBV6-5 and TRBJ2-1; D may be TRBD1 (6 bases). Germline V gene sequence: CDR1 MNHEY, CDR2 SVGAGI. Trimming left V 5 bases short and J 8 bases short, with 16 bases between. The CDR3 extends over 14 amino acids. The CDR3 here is CASSKYKEGDEQFF. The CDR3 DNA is TGTGCCAGCAGTAAATACAAAGAGGGGGATGAGCAGTTCTTC.

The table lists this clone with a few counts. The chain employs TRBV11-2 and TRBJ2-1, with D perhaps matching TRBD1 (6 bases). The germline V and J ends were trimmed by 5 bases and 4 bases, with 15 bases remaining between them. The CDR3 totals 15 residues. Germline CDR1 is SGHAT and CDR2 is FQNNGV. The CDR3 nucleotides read TGTGCCAGCAGCCCCCTCAGGGGATCATACAATGAGCAGTTCTTC. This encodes CASSPLRGSYNEQFF.

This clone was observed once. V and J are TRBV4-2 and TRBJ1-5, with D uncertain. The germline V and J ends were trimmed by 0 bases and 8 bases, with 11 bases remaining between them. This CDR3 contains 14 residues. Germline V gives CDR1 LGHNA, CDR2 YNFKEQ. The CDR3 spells CASSQEYRNEPQHF. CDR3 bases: TGTGCCAGCAGCCAAGAGTACAGAAACGAGCCCCAGCATTTT.

CDR3 bases: TGTGCCAGCCAGGGGGAATCCGATCAAGAGACCCAGTACTTC. As protein: CASQGESDQETQYF. The V gene is TRBV2, the J gene TRBJ2-5, with 7 bases aligning to TRBD1. Germline CDR1 and CDR2: SNHLY and FYNNEI. The CDR3 is made up of 14 amino acids. The trim removed 8 bases at V and 2 bases at J, leaving 8 bases unmatched.

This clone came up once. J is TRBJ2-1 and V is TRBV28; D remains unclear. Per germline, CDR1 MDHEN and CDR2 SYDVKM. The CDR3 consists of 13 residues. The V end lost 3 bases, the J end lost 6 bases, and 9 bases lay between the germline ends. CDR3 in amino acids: CASSFPNSNEQFF. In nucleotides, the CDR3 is TGTGCCAGCAGTTTCCCGAACTCCAATGAGCAGTTCTTC. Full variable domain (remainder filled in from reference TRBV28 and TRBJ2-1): DVKVTQSSRYLVKRTGEKVFLECVQDMDHENMFWYRQDPGLGLRLIYFSYDVKMKEKGDIPEGYSVSREKKERFSLILESASTNQTSMYLCASSFPNSNEQFFGPGTRLTVL.

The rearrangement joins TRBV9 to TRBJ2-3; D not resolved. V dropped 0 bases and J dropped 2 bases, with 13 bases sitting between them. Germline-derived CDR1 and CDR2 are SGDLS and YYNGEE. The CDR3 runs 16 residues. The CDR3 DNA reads TGTGCCAGCAGCGTAGCAAGGAACCTTAACACAGATACGCAGTATTTT. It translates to CASSVARNLNTDTQYF.

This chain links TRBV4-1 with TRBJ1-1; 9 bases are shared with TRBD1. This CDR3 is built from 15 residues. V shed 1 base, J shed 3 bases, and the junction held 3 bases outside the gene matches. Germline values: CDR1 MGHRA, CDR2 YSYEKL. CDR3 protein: CASSQGGDRDTEAFF. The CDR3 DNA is TGCGCCAGCAGCCAAGGGGGGGACAGGGACACTGAAGCTTTCTTT.

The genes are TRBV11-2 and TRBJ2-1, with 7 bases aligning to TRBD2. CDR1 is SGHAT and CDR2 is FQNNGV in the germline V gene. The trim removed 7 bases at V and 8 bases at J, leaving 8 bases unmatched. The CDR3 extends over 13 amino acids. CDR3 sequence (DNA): TGTGCCAGCATCCAAAGCGGGAAGGATGAGCAGTTCTTC. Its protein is CASIQSGKDEQFF.

The CDR3 region has the DNA TGTGCCAGCAGCCAACGGACAGGTTCGCCACCCCTCCACTTT. Translation gives CASSQRTGSPPLHF. V gene TRBV14 combines with J gene TRBJ1-6; 7 nucleotides line up with TRBD1. Germline V CDR1 and CDR2: SGHDN, FVKESK. Trimming removed 2 bases from V and 11 bases from J; junction bases left unmatched: 6. The CDR3 totals 14 residues.

CDR3 loop: CASSFSGADPYGYTF. CDR3 bases: TGTGCCAGCAGTTTCTCCGGGGCGGACCCTTATGGCTACACCTTC. The chain has TRBV27 and TRBJ1-2; weak D call: TRBD1 (5 bases). Germline CDR1 MNHEY, CDR2 SMNVEV (reference sequence). V was trimmed by 3 bases and J by 5 bases, leaving 16 bases between them. This CDR3 has 15 residues.

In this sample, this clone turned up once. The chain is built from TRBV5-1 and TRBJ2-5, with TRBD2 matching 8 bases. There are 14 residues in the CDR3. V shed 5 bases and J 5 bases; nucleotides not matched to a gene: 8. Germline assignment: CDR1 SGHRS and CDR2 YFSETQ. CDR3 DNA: TGCGCCAGCAGAACTAGCGGAAAAGGGGAGACCCAGTACTTC. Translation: CASRTSGKGETQYF.

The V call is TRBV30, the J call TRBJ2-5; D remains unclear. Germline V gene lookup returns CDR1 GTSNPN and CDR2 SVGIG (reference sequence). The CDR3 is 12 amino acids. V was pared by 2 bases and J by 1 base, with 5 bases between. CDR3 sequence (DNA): TGTGCCTGGAGTAACCTCCAAGAGACCCAGTACTTC. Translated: CAWSNLQETQYF. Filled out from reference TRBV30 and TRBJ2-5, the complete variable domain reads SQTIHQWPATLVQPVGSPLSLECTVEGTSNPNLYWYRQAAGRGLQLLFYSVGIGQISSEVPQNLSASRPQDRQFILSSKKLLLSDSGFYLCAWSNLQETQYFGPGTRLLVL.

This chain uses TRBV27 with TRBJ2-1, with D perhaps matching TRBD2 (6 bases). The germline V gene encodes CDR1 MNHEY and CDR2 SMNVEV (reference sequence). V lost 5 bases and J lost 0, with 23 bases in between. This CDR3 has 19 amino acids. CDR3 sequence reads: CASSSLDLSGLGSYNEQFF. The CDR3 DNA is TGTGCCAGCAGTAGCCTCGATTTATCGGGACTCGGCTCCTACAATGAGCAGTTCTTC.

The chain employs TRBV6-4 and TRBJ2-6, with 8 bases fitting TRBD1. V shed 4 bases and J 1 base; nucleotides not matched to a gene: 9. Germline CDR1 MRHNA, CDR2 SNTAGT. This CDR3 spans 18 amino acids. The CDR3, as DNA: TGTGCCAGCAGTGGGGTCACTTACAGGGGGTCTGGGGCCAACGTCCTGACTTTC. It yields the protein CASSGVTYRGSGANVLTF.

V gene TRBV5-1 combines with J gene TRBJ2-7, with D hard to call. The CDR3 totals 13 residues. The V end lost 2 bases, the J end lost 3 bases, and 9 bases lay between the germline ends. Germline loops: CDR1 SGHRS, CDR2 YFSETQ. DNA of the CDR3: TGCGCCAGCAGCTTTGGTTTAGGCTACGAGCAGTACTTC. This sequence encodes CASSFGLGYEQYF.

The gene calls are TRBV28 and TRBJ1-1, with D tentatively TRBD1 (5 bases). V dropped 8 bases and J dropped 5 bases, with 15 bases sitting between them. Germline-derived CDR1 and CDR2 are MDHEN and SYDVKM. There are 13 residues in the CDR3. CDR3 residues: CASDTAGRTEAFF. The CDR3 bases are TGTGCCAGCGACACCGCAGGGAGGACTGAAGCTTTCTTT.